The rows below give T cell receptor beta chains drawn from one sample of a study of tumour-infiltrating T cells in Burkitt lymphoma. Repertoires were generated with immunoSEQ multiplex PCR, while TCRdb's copy carries only in-frame clones and drops some. The sample comprises some 2,900 clones, more than 13% of which are singletons, and about 3.3% rests with the top ten. The sequenced sample consisted of tumor tissue. These receptors were collected from a human donor with Burkitt lymphoma. CDR3s include the opening cysteine and the closing phenylalanine or tryptophan.

V gene	CDR3 protein
TRBV10-3	CAISGTNQPQHF
TRBV30	CAWKTSASYEQYF
TRBV4-1	CASSQDAGFATNEKLFF
TRBV15	CATSRDLGAYNEKLFF
TRBV30	CAWSVDRAYNSPLHF
TRBV4-2	CASSQAPRGAYNEQFF
TRBV4-1	CASSQAVTGSDTEAFF
TRBV4-3	CASSRDRAYEQYF
TRBV5-4	CASSLAGRNTIYF
TRBV2	CASRTQGGGTEAFF
TRBV9	CASSRTPGLRTPLNEQFF
TRBV25-1	CASSESQGGEKLFF
TRBV11-3	CASSSEGGFGYNEQFF
TRBV7-2	CASSLIAGDKNEQFF
TRBV7-9	CASSWGDGNTIYF
TRBV7-9	CASSSRLAGPTDTQYF
TRBV19	CASSLFPTGMDEQFF
TRBV4-3	CASSQGRLAQETQYF
TRBV15	CATSGSGAFVQPQHF
TRBV9	CASSERGGPTDTQYF
TRBV5-1	CASSFGQGSHEQYF
TRBV27	CASSEGGSQYF
TRBV7-2	CASAPRGGNQPQHF
TRBV14	CASSHTGTFYGYTF
TRBV6-6	CASSYGPPGRNQPQHF